The rows below give T cell receptor beta chains drawn from one sample of a study of shared clonotypes between healthy human individuals. Assay used: immunoSEQ multiplex PCR; TCRdb lists only in-frame clones, some missing. Altogether some 980,000 clones are present, over 75% being singletons, with the ten largest covering around 1.4%. Sample: memory CD4+ T cells sorted from blood. The source is a man younger than 35 in good health. CDR3s include the opening cysteine and the closing phenylalanine or tryptophan. Each record gives: J gene, D gene, clone size, V gene, CDR3 DNA, CDR3 protein. D genes are given only for firm matches. The size of a clone is reported for some rows only, either as once, few or many, or as a class for expanded clones.

j_gene: TRBJ1-1
d_gene: TRBD1
abundance: .
v_gene: TRBV6-1
CDR3nt: TGTGCCAGCAGTGAAAAGACAGGGGCTAACACTGAAGCTTTCTTT
CDR3aa: CASSEKTGANTEAFF

j_gene: TRBJ2-7
d_gene: TRBD2
abundance: .
v_gene: TRBV5-1
CDR3nt: TGCGCCAGCGGGGCTAGCGGGGGGAGCTACGAGCAGTACTTC
CDR3aa: CASGASGGSYEQYF

j_gene: TRBJ2-3
d_gene: TRBD2
abundance: .
v_gene: TRBV9
CDR3nt: TGTGCCAGCAGCGTAGTATCGGGGGGGGCCTCAGATACGCAGTATTTT
CDR3aa: CASSVVSGGASDTQYF

j_gene: TRBJ2-7
d_gene: .
abundance: .
v_gene: TRBV28
CDR3nt: TGTGCCAGCAGGGGGGGGGCGAATTTTTACGAGCAGTACTTC
CDR3aa: CASRGGANFYEQYF

j_gene: TRBJ2-7
d_gene: .
abundance: few
v_gene: TRBV5-1
CDR3nt: TGCGCCAGCACTCGGGACGGTTCCTACGAGCAGTACTTC
CDR3aa: CASTRDGSYEQYF

j_gene: TRBJ2-1
d_gene: TRBD2
abundance: .
v_gene: TRBV25-1
CDR3nt: TGTGCCAGCAGTGAAAGCAAACTAGCGGACAATGAGCAGTTCTTC
CDR3aa: CASSESKLADNEQFF

j_gene: TRBJ2-7
d_gene: TRBD1
abundance: .
v_gene: TRBV9
CDR3nt: TGTGCCAGCAGCGTAGCCGGGACAGAGACCTACGAGCAGTACTTC
CDR3aa: CASSVAGTETYEQYF

j_gene: TRBJ1-1
d_gene: .
abundance: .
v_gene: TRBV11-2
CDR3nt: TGTGCCAGCAGCTTAGGGGCCGGGACGACGAACACTGAAGCTTTCTTT
CDR3aa: CASSLGAGTTNTEAFF

j_gene: TRBJ2-3
d_gene: .
abundance: .
v_gene: TRBV6-1
CDR3nt: TGTGCCAGCTCCGAAGGAGGGGTAGGAGGAGATACGCAGTATTTT
CDR3aa: CASSEGGVGGDTQYF

j_gene: TRBJ2-7
d_gene: .
abundance: .
v_gene: TRBV5-4
CDR3nt: TGTGCCAGCAGCTCTTACAGTGGGTACGAGCAGTACTTC
CDR3aa: CASSSYSGYEQYF

j_gene: TRBJ1-6
d_gene: TRBD1
abundance: .
v_gene: TRBV27
CDR3nt: TGTGCCAGCAGTCCGCTGGCAGGGGGTAGGAATTCACCCCTCCACTTT
CDR3aa: CASSPLAGGRNSPLHF

j_gene: TRBJ2-3
d_gene: .
abundance: .
v_gene: TRBV7-9
CDR3nt: TGTGCCAGCAGCTTAACTAGGGGTTCTAGCACAGATACGCAGTATTTT
CDR3aa: CASSLTRGSSTDTQYF

j_gene: TRBJ2-7
d_gene: TRBD2
abundance: .
v_gene: TRBV4-1
CDR3nt: TGCGCCAGCAGCTTTGCGGGAGGGCCTTACGAGCAGTACTTC
CDR3aa: CASSFAGGPYEQYF

j_gene: TRBJ1-3
d_gene: .
abundance: .
v_gene: TRBV30
CDR3nt: TGTGCCTGGAGCATAGCGCAGGCCTCTGGAAACACCATATATTTT
CDR3aa: CAWSIAQASGNTIYF

j_gene: TRBJ1-2
d_gene: .
abundance: .
v_gene: TRBV2
CDR3nt: TGTGCCAGCAGTGAGGGGGATGACTATGGCTACACCTTC
CDR3aa: CASSEGDDYGYTF

j_gene: TRBJ2-5
d_gene: .
abundance: .
v_gene: TRBV5-1
CDR3nt: TGCGCCAGCAGCTTGCTAGGGTCCCTCCAAGAGACCCAGTACTTC
CDR3aa: CASSLLGSLQETQYF

j_gene: TRBJ2-7
d_gene: TRBD2
abundance: .
v_gene: TRBV7-2
CDR3nt: TGTGCCAGCAGCTTAGGGTTACTAGCGGGAGTTTACGAGCAGTACTTC
CDR3aa: CASSLGLLAGVYEQYF

j_gene: TRBJ2-7
d_gene: TRBD1
abundance: .
v_gene: TRBV5-1
CDR3nt: TGCGCCACCTCCGTACAGGGGGCGAGGGTCTACGAGCAGTACTTC
CDR3aa: CATSVQGARVYEQYF

j_gene: TRBJ1-2
d_gene: .
abundance: .
v_gene: TRBV5-1
CDR3nt: TGCGCCAGCAGCTTGGGGGCAGGCGATGGCTACACCTTC
CDR3aa: CASSLGAGDGYTF

j_gene: TRBJ2-5
d_gene: .
abundance: few
v_gene: TRBV5-1
CDR3nt: TGCGCCAGCAGCTTGAACCCGACTAGTGGCGAGACCCAGTACTTC
CDR3aa: CASSLNPTSGETQYF

j_gene: TRBJ2-1
d_gene: TRBD2
abundance: .
v_gene: TRBV10-1
CDR3nt: TGCGCCAGCAGTGACCCTAGCGGGGGGGTTTCTTCGAATGAGCAGTTCTTC
CDR3aa: CASSDPSGGVSSNEQFF

j_gene: TRBJ1-5
d_gene: .
abundance: once
v_gene: TRBV2
CDR3nt: TGTGCCAGCAGTGTTGGGTTTGACAATCAGCCCCAGCATTTT
CDR3aa: CASSVGFDNQPQHF

j_gene: TRBJ1-5
d_gene: TRBD1
abundance: .
v_gene: TRBV5-1
CDR3nt: TGCGCCAGCAGCTCGGGGACAGCCGAAGGGGAGCCCCAGCATTTT
CDR3aa: CASSSGTAEGEPQHF

j_gene: TRBJ2-3
d_gene: TRBD1
abundance: .
v_gene: TRBV7-9
CDR3nt: TGTGCCAGCAGCTTGGGACAGACCACAGATACGCAGTATTTT
CDR3aa: CASSLGQTTDTQYF

j_gene: TRBJ2-3
d_gene: TRBD2
abundance: .
v_gene: TRBV7-9
CDR3nt: TGTGCCAGCAGCCGAGAGAGCGGGATTAGAGATACGCAGTATTTT
CDR3aa: CASSRESGIRDTQYF

j_gene: TRBJ1-3
d_gene: TRBD1
abundance: .
v_gene: TRBV28
CDR3nt: TGTGCCAGCAGCTCAGGACAGGGTAGAAACACCATATATTTT
CDR3aa: CASSSGQGRNTIYF

j_gene: TRBJ2-7
d_gene: TRBD1
abundance: .
v_gene: TRBV10-3
CDR3nt: TGTGCCATCAGCTCCGGGACAGGGTACTTCGAGCAGTACTTC
CDR3aa: CAISSGTGYFEQYF

j_gene: TRBJ2-7
d_gene: TRBD2
abundance: .
v_gene: TRBV18
CDR3nt: TGTGCCAGCTCCGCAGAACTAGCGGGAGCGTCCGAGCAGTACTTC
CDR3aa: CASSAELAGASEQYF

j_gene: TRBJ1-1
d_gene: .
abundance: .
v_gene: TRBV4-2
CDR3nt: TGTGCCAGCAGCCAAGAGGTCGGATCCGGGGGGACTGAAGCTTTCTTT
CDR3aa: CASSQEVGSGGTEAFF

j_gene: TRBJ2-1
d_gene: TRBD2
abundance: .
v_gene: TRBV28
CDR3nt: TGTGCCAGCAGTTTAAAGAGTGGGACTAGCGGGGGAGGGAATGAGCAGTTCTTC
CDR3aa: CASSLKSGTSGGGNEQFF

j_gene: TRBJ2-2
d_gene: .
abundance: .
v_gene: TRBV14
CDR3nt: TGTGCCAGCAGCCGGATTGTGGCCGGGGAGCTGTTTTTT
CDR3aa: CASSRIVAGELFF

j_gene: TRBJ2-7
d_gene: .
abundance: .
v_gene: TRBV7-6
CDR3nt: TGTGCCAGCAGCGCGACGTCCTACGAGCAGTACTTC
CDR3aa: CASSATSYEQYF

j_gene: TRBJ1-5
d_gene: TRBD1
abundance: .
v_gene: TRBV7-2
CDR3nt: TGTGCCAGCAGCCCGGACAGGAACAATCAGCCCCAGCATTTT
CDR3aa: CASSPDRNNQPQHF

j_gene: TRBJ2-3
d_gene: .
abundance: .
v_gene: TRBV9
CDR3nt: TGTGCCAGCAGCCCAGGTCCGGCAGATACGCAGTATTTT
CDR3aa: CASSPGPADTQYF

j_gene: TRBJ2-2
d_gene: TRBD2
abundance: .
v_gene: TRBV18
CDR3nt: TGTGCCAGCTCACCAGACAGCGGGGGAGGCACCGGGGAGCTGTTTTTT
CDR3aa: CASSPDSGGGTGELFF

j_gene: TRBJ2-2
d_gene: .
abundance: .
v_gene: TRBV19
CDR3nt: TGTGCCAGTAGACCGGGCCGAGCCGGGGAGCTGTTTTTT
CDR3aa: CASRPGRAGELFF

j_gene: TRBJ2-7
d_gene: .
abundance: .
v_gene: TRBV21-1
CDR3nt: TGTGCCAGCAGCAAAGCACGATACGTCTTCTACGAGCAGTACTTC
CDR3aa: CASSKARYVFYEQYF

j_gene: TRBJ1-1
d_gene: .
abundance: .
v_gene: TRBV5-6
CDR3nt: TGTGCCAGCAGCCTGGGACCGGACGCTGAAGCTTTCTTT
CDR3aa: CASSLGPDAEAFF

j_gene: TRBJ1-1
d_gene: .
abundance: .
v_gene: TRBV20-1
CDR3nt: TGCAGTGCCCCCCGCACTGAAGCTTTCTTT
CDR3aa: CSAPRTEAFF

j_gene: TRBJ1-5
d_gene: TRBD1
abundance: .
v_gene: TRBV30
CDR3nt: TGTGCCTGGAGTGTACCCGCAGGGGGAAGTCAGCCCCAGCATTTT
CDR3aa: CAWSVPAGGSQPQHF

j_gene: TRBJ2-1
d_gene: .
abundance: .
v_gene: TRBV10-3
CDR3nt: TGTGCCATCAGTGGTAAGGCGGTTCGACGGGATGAGCAGTTCTTC
CDR3aa: CAISGKAVRRDEQFF

j_gene: TRBJ2-3
d_gene: .
abundance: .
v_gene: TRBV5-6
CDR3nt: TGTGCCAGCAGCTCCGGGTCTTTCAGCACAGATACGCAGTATTTT
CDR3aa: CASSSGSFSTDTQYF

j_gene: TRBJ2-1
d_gene: .
abundance: .
v_gene: TRBV21-1
CDR3nt: TGTGCCAGCAGCAAACCCCCGGGACAGGGAGCAGAAAACAATGAGCAGTTCTTC
CDR3aa: CASSKPPGQGAENNEQFF

j_gene: TRBJ2-3
d_gene: .
abundance: .
v_gene: TRBV5-1
CDR3nt: TGCGCCAGCAGCTTGGATGGGACAACCTACACAGATACGCAGTATTTT
CDR3aa: CASSLDGTTYTDTQYF

j_gene: TRBJ2-5
d_gene: TRBD1
abundance: .
v_gene: TRBV2
CDR3nt: TGTGCCAGCAGTTTGGACAGGGGGCAAGAGACCCAGTACTTC
CDR3aa: CASSLDRGQETQYF

j_gene: TRBJ2-2
d_gene: .
abundance: few
v_gene: TRBV2
CDR3nt: TGTGCCATCCAGAGTGGGGGTCCGAACACCGGGGAGCTGTTTTTT
CDR3aa: CAIQSGGPNTGELFF

j_gene: TRBJ1-5
d_gene: .
abundance: .
v_gene: TRBV10-2
CDR3nt: TGCGCCAGCGGCAGGGACACCAGCAATCAGCCCCAGCATTTT
CDR3aa: CASGRDTSNQPQHF

j_gene: TRBJ2-5
d_gene: .
abundance: .
v_gene: TRBV4-1
CDR3nt: TGCGCCAGCAGCCAAGAGGTGTCATATCACGTCCAAGAGACCCAGTACTTC
CDR3aa: CASSQEVSYHVQETQYF

j_gene: TRBJ2-1
d_gene: .
abundance: .
v_gene: TRBV5-1
CDR3nt: TGCGCCAGCGGTGTGGGTCCCGAGCATTACAATGAGCAGTTCTTC
CDR3aa: CASGVGPEHYNEQFF

j_gene: TRBJ2-7
d_gene: .
abundance: .
v_gene: TRBV11-2
CDR3nt: TGTGCCAGCAGCTTAGATTTTAACCGGGGATCCTACGAGCAGTACTTC
CDR3aa: CASSLDFNRGSYEQYF

j_gene: TRBJ2-5
d_gene: .
abundance: .
v_gene: TRBV2
CDR3nt: TGTGCCAGCAGTGAACGTGAAGAGACCCAGTACTTC
CDR3aa: CASSEREETQYF

j_gene: TRBJ1-4
d_gene: TRBD1
abundance: .
v_gene: TRBV7-9
CDR3nt: TGTGCCAGCAGCTCAGGGGACAGGGGATCTGTTGAAAAACTGTTTTTT
CDR3aa: CASSSGDRGSVEKLFF

j_gene: TRBJ1-1
d_gene: .
abundance: .
v_gene: TRBV7-9
CDR3nt: TGTGCCAGCAGCCGCCGGGACACTGAAGCTTTCTTT
CDR3aa: CASSRRDTEAFF

j_gene: TRBJ2-5
d_gene: TRBD2
abundance: .
v_gene: TRBV19
CDR3nt: TGTGCCAGTAGAGCACTAGCGGGAGGTCAAGAGACCCAGTACTTC
CDR3aa: CASRALAGGQETQYF

j_gene: TRBJ1-1
d_gene: .
abundance: few
v_gene: TRBV29-1
CDR3nt: TGCAGCGTTGAGGTCAGCTGGAACACTGAAGCTTTCTTT
CDR3aa: CSVEVSWNTEAFF